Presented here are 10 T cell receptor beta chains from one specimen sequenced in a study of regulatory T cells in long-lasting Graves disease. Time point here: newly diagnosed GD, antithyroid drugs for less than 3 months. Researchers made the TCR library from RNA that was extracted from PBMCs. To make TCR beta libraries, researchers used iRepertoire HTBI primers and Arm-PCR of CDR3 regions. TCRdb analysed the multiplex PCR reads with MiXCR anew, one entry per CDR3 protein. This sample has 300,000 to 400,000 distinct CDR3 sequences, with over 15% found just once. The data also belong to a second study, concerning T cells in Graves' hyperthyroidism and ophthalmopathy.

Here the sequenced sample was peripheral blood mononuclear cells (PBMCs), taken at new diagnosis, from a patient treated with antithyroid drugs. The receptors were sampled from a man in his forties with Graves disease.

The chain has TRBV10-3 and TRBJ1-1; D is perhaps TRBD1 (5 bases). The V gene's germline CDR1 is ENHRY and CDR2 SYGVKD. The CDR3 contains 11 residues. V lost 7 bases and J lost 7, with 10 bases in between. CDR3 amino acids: CAITSGVEAFF. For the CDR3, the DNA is TGTGCCATCACTTCGGGGGTTGAAGCTTTCTTT.

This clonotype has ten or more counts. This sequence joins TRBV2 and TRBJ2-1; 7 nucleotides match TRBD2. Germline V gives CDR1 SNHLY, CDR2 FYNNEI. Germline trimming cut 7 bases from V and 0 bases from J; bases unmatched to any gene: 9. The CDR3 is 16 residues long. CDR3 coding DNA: TGTGCCAGCAATACACCTAGCGGCCGCTCCTACAATGAGCAGTTCTTC. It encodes CASNTPSGRSYNEQFF.

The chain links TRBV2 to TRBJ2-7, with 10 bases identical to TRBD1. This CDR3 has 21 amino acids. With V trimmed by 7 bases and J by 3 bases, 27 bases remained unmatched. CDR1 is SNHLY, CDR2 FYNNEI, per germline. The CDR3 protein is CASTPEGGRSTPGQGNYEQYF. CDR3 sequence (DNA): TGTGCCAGCACCCCAGAGGGGGGCCGGTCGACCCCGGGACAGGGGAACTACGAGCAGTACTTC.

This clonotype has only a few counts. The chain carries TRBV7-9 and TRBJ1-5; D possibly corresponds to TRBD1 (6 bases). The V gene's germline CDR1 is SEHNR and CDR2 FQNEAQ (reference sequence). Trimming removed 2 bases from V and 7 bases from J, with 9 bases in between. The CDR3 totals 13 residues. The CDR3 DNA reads TGTGCCAGCAGCTTAAGGGGGTGGCAGCCCCAGCATTTT. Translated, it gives CASSLRGWQPQHF.

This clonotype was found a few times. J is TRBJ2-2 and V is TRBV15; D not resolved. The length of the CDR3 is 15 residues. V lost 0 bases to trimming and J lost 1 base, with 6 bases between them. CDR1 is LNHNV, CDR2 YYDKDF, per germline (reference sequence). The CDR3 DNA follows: TGTGCCACCAGCAGAGATATTCAGAACACCGGGGAGCTGTTTTTT. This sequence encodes CATSRDIQNTGELFF.

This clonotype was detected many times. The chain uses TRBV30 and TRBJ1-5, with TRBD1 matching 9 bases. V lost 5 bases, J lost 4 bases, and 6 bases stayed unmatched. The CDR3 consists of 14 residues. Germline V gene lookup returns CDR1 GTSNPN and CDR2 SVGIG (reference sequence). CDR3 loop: CAWDRDRANQPQHF. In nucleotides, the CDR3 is TGTGCCTGGGACCGGGACAGGGCGAATCAGCCCCAGCATTTT. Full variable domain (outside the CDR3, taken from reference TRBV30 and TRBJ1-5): SQTIHQWPATLVQPVGSPLSLECTVEGTSNPNLYWYRQAAGRGLQLLFYSVGIGQISSEVPQNLSASRPQDRQFILSSKKLLLSDSGFYLCAWDRDRANQPQHFGDGTRLSIL.

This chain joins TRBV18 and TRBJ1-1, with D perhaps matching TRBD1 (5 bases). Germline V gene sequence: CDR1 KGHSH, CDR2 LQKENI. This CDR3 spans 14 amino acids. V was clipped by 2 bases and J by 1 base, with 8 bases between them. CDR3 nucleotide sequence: TGTGCCAGCTCACCATTCGGACAGAACACTGAAGCTTTCTTT. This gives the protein CASSPFGQNTEAFF.

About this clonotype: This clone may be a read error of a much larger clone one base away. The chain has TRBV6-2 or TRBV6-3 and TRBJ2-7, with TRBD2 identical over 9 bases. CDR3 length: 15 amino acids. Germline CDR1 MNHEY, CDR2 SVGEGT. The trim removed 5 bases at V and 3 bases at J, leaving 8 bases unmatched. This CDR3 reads CASSDGTSSFYEQYF. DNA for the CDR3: TGTGCCAGCAGTGATGGGACTAGCAGTTTCTACGAGCAGTACTTC.

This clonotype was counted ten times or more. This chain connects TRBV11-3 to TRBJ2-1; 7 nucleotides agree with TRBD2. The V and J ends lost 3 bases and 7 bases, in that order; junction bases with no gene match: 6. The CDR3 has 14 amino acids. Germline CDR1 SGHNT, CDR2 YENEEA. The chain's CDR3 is CASSFGRTMNEQFF. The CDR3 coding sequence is TGTGCCAGCAGCTTCGGGAGGACTATGAATGAGCAGTTCTTC.

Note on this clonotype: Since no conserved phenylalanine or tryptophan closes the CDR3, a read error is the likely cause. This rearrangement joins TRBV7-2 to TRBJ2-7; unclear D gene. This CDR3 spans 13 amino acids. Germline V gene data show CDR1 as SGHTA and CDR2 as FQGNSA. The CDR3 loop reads CASGLAQTYEQYS. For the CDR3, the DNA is TGTGCCAGCGGCTTAGCACAGACCTACGAGCAGTACTCC.